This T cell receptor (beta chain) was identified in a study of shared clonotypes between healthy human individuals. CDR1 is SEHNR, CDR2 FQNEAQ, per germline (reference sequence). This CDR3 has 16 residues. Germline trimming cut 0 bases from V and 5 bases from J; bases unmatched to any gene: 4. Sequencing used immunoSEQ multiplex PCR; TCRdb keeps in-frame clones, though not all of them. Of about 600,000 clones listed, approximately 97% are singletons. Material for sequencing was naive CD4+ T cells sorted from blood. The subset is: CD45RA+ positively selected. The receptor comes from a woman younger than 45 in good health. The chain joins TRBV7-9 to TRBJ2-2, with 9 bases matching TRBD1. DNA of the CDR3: TGTGCCAGCAGCTTAGCCGGGACAGGGAATACCGGGGAGCTGTTTTTT. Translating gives CASSLAGTGNTGELFF.